A selection of T cell receptor beta chains follows, all from one sample in a study of control samples from healthy donors and cancer patients. Using immunoSEQ multiplex PCR, the repertoire was profiled, and TCRdb retains in-frame clones only, with some absent. The repertoire holds about 60,000 clones, with approximately 85% as singletons. The sample consisted of blood. These receptors were taken from a man aged 40-49 years in good health. Each CDR3 is given with its conserved first and last residue. D genes are given only for firm matches. Only some rows state a clone size, as once, few, many or a class for expanded clones.

v_gene: TRBV4-2
d_gene: TRBD2
abundance: few
j_gene: TRBJ2-1
CDR3aa: CASSSRLAGYTYNEQFF
CDR3nt: TGTGCCAGCAGCTCTAGACTAGCGGGTTACACCTACAATGAGCAGTTCTTC

v_gene: TRBV6-5
d_gene: NA
abundance: NA
j_gene: TRBJ1-2
CDR3aa: CASRQVRGSYGYTF
CDR3nt: TGTGCCAGCAGACAAGTCAGGGGTTCCTATGGCTACACCTTC

v_gene: TRBV19
d_gene: TRBD1
abundance: NA
j_gene: TRBJ2-5
CDR3aa: CASSILFDRGRETQYF
CDR3nt: TGTGCCAGTAGTATTTTATTTGACAGGGGGCGGGAGACCCAGTACTTC

v_gene: TRBV30
d_gene: NA
abundance: NA
j_gene: TRBJ1-2
CDR3aa: CAWSERAVNGYTF
CDR3nt: TGTGCCTGGAGTGAGAGAGCAGTTAATGGCTACACCTTC

v_gene: TRBV18
d_gene: NA
abundance: NA
j_gene: TRBJ2-4
CDR3aa: CASSPGPTTKNIQYF
CDR3nt: TGTGCCAGCTCACCGGGACCGACAACCAAAAACATTCAGTACTTC

v_gene: TRBV19
d_gene: NA
abundance: NA
j_gene: TRBJ1-2
CDR3aa: CASRDYHYGYTF
CDR3nt: TGTGCCAGTCGTGACTACCACTATGGCTACACCTTC

v_gene: TRBV29-1
d_gene: NA
abundance: many
j_gene: TRBJ1-2
CDR3aa: CSVPRGLGYGYTF
CDR3nt: TGCAGCGTCCCCCGCGGGCTTGGCTATGGCTACACCTTC

v_gene: TRBV19
d_gene: TRBD1
abundance: NA
j_gene: TRBJ1-1
CDR3aa: CASIRAGGVSTEAFF
CDR3nt: TGTGCCAGTATCAGGGCAGGGGGCGTTAGCACTGAAGCTTTCTTT

v_gene: TRBV4-3
d_gene: NA
abundance: NA
j_gene: TRBJ1-2
CDR3aa: CASSQGLRGYGYTF
CDR3nt: TGCGCCAGCAGCCAGGGCCTACGGGGCTATGGCTACACCTTC

v_gene: TRBV7-2
d_gene: TRBD2
abundance: NA
j_gene: TRBJ2-5
CDR3aa: CASSFAGEETQYF
CDR3nt: TGTGCCAGCAGCTTCGCGGGAGAAGAGACCCAGTACTTC

v_gene: TRBV19
d_gene: NA
abundance: NA
j_gene: TRBJ1-1
CDR3aa: CASSMAGRRNTEAFF
CDR3nt: TGTGCCAGTAGTATGGCGGGACGCCGAAACACTGAAGCTTTCTTT

v_gene: TRBV15
d_gene: NA
abundance: NA
j_gene: TRBJ1-2
CDR3aa: CATSRDLRISNYGYTF
CDR3nt: TGTGCCACCAGCAGAGATCTCAGGATCTCTAACTATGGCTACACCTTC

v_gene: TRBV30
d_gene: NA
abundance: NA
j_gene: TRBJ1-1
CDR3aa: CASSGNLNTEAFF
CDR3nt: TGTGCCTCCTCGGGTAACCTGAACACTGAAGCTTTCTTT

v_gene: TRBV5-6
d_gene: NA
abundance: NA
j_gene: TRBJ2-7
CDR3aa: CASSSGASQYF
CDR3nt: TGTGCCAGCAGTTCAGGGGCCTCTCAGTACTTC

v_gene: TRBV6-5
d_gene: TRBD1
abundance: NA
j_gene: TRBJ2-7
CDR3aa: CASSYSFTGTGSEQYF
CDR3nt: TGTGCCAGCAGTTACTCGTTTACAGGGACAGGGAGCGAGCAGTACTTC

v_gene: TRBV5-4
d_gene: NA
abundance: NA
j_gene: TRBJ2-1
CDR3aa: CASSPITSNEQFF
CDR3nt: TGTGCCAGCAGTCCAATAACTAGCAATGAGCAGTTCTTC

v_gene: TRBV9
d_gene: TRBD1
abundance: NA
j_gene: TRBJ1-2
CDR3aa: CASSVTGAVGGGYTF
CDR3nt: TGTGCCAGCAGCGTAACAGGGGCGGTCGGTGGAGGCTACACCTTC

v_gene: TRBV3-1/TRBV3-2
d_gene: NA
abundance: NA
j_gene: TRBJ2-7
CDR3aa: CASSQAPGATYEQYF
CDR3nt: TGTGCCAGCAGCCAAGCCCCGGGAGCCACCTACGAGCAGTACTTC

v_gene: TRBV4-3
d_gene: NA
abundance: once
j_gene: TRBJ2-3
CDR3aa: CASSQEQGVTDTQYF
CDR3nt: TGCGCCAGCAGCCAAGAGCAAGGGGTGACAGATACGCAGTATTTT

v_gene: TRBV7-2
d_gene: NA
abundance: NA
j_gene: TRBJ2-3
CDR3aa: CASSLVDGGPTDTQYF
CDR3nt: TGTGCCAGCAGCTTAGTAGACGGGGGCCCCACAGATACGCAGTATTTT

v_gene: TRBV12-3/TRBV12-4
d_gene: NA
abundance: NA
j_gene: TRBJ2-7
CDR3aa: CASSFGADEQYF
CDR3nt: TGTGCCAGCAGTTTTGGGGCGGACGAGCAGTACTTC

v_gene: TRBV18
d_gene: TRBD1
abundance: NA
j_gene: TRBJ2-3
CDR3aa: CATRQGQLGTDTQYF
CDR3nt: TGTGCCACCCGACAGGGCCAATTGGGCACAGATACGCAGTATTTT

v_gene: TRBV20-1
d_gene: NA
abundance: NA
j_gene: TRBJ2-1
CDR3aa: CSAMPREGQFF
CDR3nt: TGCAGTGCTATGCCGCGGGAAGGGCAGTTCTTC

v_gene: TRBV5-6
d_gene: TRBD1
abundance: NA
j_gene: TRBJ1-1
CDR3aa: CASSVDRANTEAFF
CDR3nt: TGTGCCAGCAGCGTGGACAGGGCGAACACTGAAGCTTTCTTT

v_gene: TRBV6-2/TRBV6-3
d_gene: NA
abundance: NA
j_gene: TRBJ2-7
CDR3aa: CASSYGDETYEQYF
CDR3nt: TGTGCCAGCAGTTACGGCGACGAGACCTACGAGCAGTACTTC

v_gene: TRBV5-1
d_gene: NA
abundance: few
j_gene: TRBJ1-1
CDR3aa: CASSPIGSLNTEAFF
CDR3nt: TGCGCCAGCAGCCCCATAGGGAGTTTGAACACTGAAGCTTTCTTT

v_gene: TRBV7-3
d_gene: TRBD2
abundance: NA
j_gene: TRBJ2-7
CDR3aa: CASSPSGGSYEQYF
CDR3nt: TGTGCCAGCAGCCCTAGCGGCGGCTCCTACGAGCAGTACTTC

v_gene: TRBV7-2
d_gene: NA
abundance: NA
j_gene: TRBJ1-5
CDR3aa: CASSLVVNSNQPQHF
CDR3nt: TGTGCCAGCAGCTTAGTGGTAAATAGCAATCAGCCCCAGCATTTT

v_gene: TRBV21-1
d_gene: NA
abundance: NA
j_gene: TRBJ1-1
CDR3aa: CASSRHTEAFF
CDR3nt: TGTGCCAGCAGCAGGCACACTGAAGCTTTCTTT

v_gene: TRBV7-9
d_gene: TRBD2
abundance: NA
j_gene: TRBJ2-1
CDR3aa: CASSRTSGSRYEQFF
CDR3nt: TGTGCCAGCAGCCGGACTAGCGGGAGTAGGTATGAGCAGTTCTTC

v_gene: TRBV11-3
d_gene: NA
abundance: NA
j_gene: TRBJ2-5
CDR3aa: CASSWTSGVQETQYF
CDR3nt: TGTGCCAGCAGCTGGACATCAGGGGTCCAAGAGACCCAGTACTTC

v_gene: TRBV5-1
d_gene: NA
abundance: NA
j_gene: TRBJ1-6
CDR3aa: CASSLEGWENSPLHF
CDR3nt: TGCGCCAGCAGCTTGGAAGGGTGGGAGAATTCACCCCTCCACTTT

v_gene: TRBV7-2
d_gene: TRBD1
abundance: few
j_gene: TRBJ2-1
CDR3aa: CASLPGQGYNEQFF
CDR3nt: TGTGCCAGCCTCCCGGGACAGGGCTACAATGAGCAGTTCTTC

v_gene: TRBV11-3
d_gene: NA
abundance: NA
j_gene: TRBJ1-1
CDR3aa: CASSARTVNTEAFF
CDR3nt: TGTGCCAGCAGCGCGAGGACGGTGAACACTGAAGCTTTCTTT

v_gene: TRBV24-1
d_gene: NA
abundance: NA
j_gene: TRBJ1-5
CDR3aa: CAAQAYSNQPQHF
CDR3nt: TGTGCCGCTCAGGCTTATAGCAATCAGCCCCAGCATTTT

v_gene: TRBV6-2/TRBV6-3
d_gene: TRBD1
abundance: once
j_gene: TRBJ1-1
CDR3aa: CASSQQGMNTEAFF
CDR3nt: TGTGCCAGCAGTCAACAGGGGATGAACACTGAAGCTTTCTTT

v_gene: TRBV15
d_gene: TRBD1
abundance: NA
j_gene: TRBJ1-4
CDR3aa: CATSRLQGDEKLFF
CDR3nt: TGTGCCACCAGCAGATTGCAGGGGGATGAAAAACTGTTTTTT

v_gene: TRBV6-7
d_gene: TRBD2
abundance: NA
j_gene: TRBJ2-5
CDR3aa: CASSYPGGLKRTQYF
CDR3nt: TGTGCCAGCAGTTACCCGGGAGGCCTGAAGAGAACCCAGTACTTC

v_gene: TRBV7-9
d_gene: NA
abundance: few
j_gene: TRBJ1-1
CDR3aa: CASSIITGGNSEAFF
CDR3nt: TGTGCCAGCAGCATTATAACGGGCGGAAACTCTGAAGCTTTCTTT

v_gene: TRBV30
d_gene: TRBD1
abundance: once
j_gene: TRBJ2-7
CDR3aa: CAWSPDRKLQYF
CDR3nt: TGTGCCTGGAGTCCGGACAGGAAACTGCAGTACTTC

v_gene: TRBV19
d_gene: TRBD1
abundance: NA
j_gene: TRBJ1-5
CDR3aa: CASSAPYGTENQPQHF
CDR3nt: TGTGCCAGTAGTGCACCTTACGGGACAGAGAATCAGCCCCAGCATTTT

v_gene: TRBV18
d_gene: NA
abundance: NA
j_gene: TRBJ1-5
CDR3aa: CASSPEGFNQPQHF
CDR3nt: TGTGCCAGCTCACCAGAGGGGTTTAATCAGCCCCAGCATTTT

v_gene: TRBV7-2
d_gene: NA
abundance: NA
j_gene: TRBJ1-5
CDR3aa: CASSLAVARGQPQHF
CDR3nt: TGTGCCAGCAGCTTAGCGGTGGCACGGGGTCAGCCCCAGCATTTT

v_gene: TRBV7-2
d_gene: TRBD1
abundance: NA
j_gene: TRBJ2-1
CDR3aa: CASSLASGTANEQFF
CDR3nt: TGTGCCAGCAGCTTAGCGTCCGGGACAGCCAATGAGCAGTTCTTC

v_gene: TRBV4-3
d_gene: TRBD1
abundance: NA
j_gene: TRBJ1-1
CDR3aa: CASSQDRDSLNTEAFF
CDR3nt: TGCGCCAGCAGCCAAGATAGGGACAGTTTGAACACTGAAGCTTTCTTT

v_gene: TRBV28
d_gene: NA
abundance: few
j_gene: TRBJ1-5
CDR3aa: CASLGAFHSNQPQHF
CDR3nt: TGTGCCAGCCTGGGGGCATTTCATAGCAATCAGCCCCAGCATTTT

v_gene: TRBV7-8
d_gene: NA
abundance: NA
j_gene: TRBJ1-6
CDR3aa: CASSLNRVVNSPLHF
CDR3nt: TGTGCCAGCAGCCTTAACAGGGTGGTTAATTCACCCCTCCACTTT

v_gene: TRBV5-4
d_gene: NA
abundance: NA
j_gene: TRBJ1-2
CDR3aa: CASSLTGYDYGYTF
CDR3nt: TGTGCCAGCAGCTTGACAGGGTATGACTATGGCTACACCTTC

v_gene: TRBV20-1
d_gene: NA
abundance: NA
j_gene: TRBJ1-5
CDR3aa: CSARGLGSQHF
CDR3nt: TGCAGCGCCAGGGGTCTAGGGTCCCAGCATTTT

v_gene: TRBV6-1
d_gene: NA
abundance: once
j_gene: TRBJ1-1
CDR3aa: CASSEMNTEAFF
CDR3nt: TGTGCCAGCAGTGAGATGAACACTGAAGCTTTCTTT

v_gene: TRBV6-1
d_gene: TRBD1
abundance: NA
j_gene: TRBJ1-2
CDR3aa: CASSEYRDRGAGGYTF
CDR3nt: TGTGCCAGCAGTGAATACCGGGACAGGGGGGCCGGTGGCTACACCTTC

v_gene: TRBV5-4
d_gene: NA
abundance: NA
j_gene: TRBJ1-1
CDR3aa: CASSNYSLRLAAFF
CDR3nt: TGTGCCAGCAGCAACTACAGTCTCCGTCTGGCAGCTTTCTTT

v_gene: TRBV12-5
d_gene: NA
abundance: NA
j_gene: TRBJ1-1
CDR3aa: CASGLLSSWNTEAFF
CDR3nt: TGTGCTAGTGGTTTGCTATCGAGTTGGAACACTGAAGCTTTCTTT

v_gene: TRBV7-3
d_gene: TRBD1
abundance: NA
j_gene: TRBJ2-1
CDR3aa: CASSPGQGYEQFF
CDR3nt: TGTGCCAGCAGCCCGGGACAGGGGTATGAGCAGTTCTTC

v_gene: TRBV7-3
d_gene: TRBD2
abundance: NA
j_gene: TRBJ2-3
CDR3aa: CASSPIPSGGTDTQYF
CDR3nt: TGTGCCAGCAGTCCAATCCCTAGCGGGGGCACAGATACGCAGTATTTT

v_gene: TRBV7-7
d_gene: NA
abundance: NA
j_gene: TRBJ1-2
CDR3aa: CASSLQGGYGYTF
CDR3nt: TGTGCTAGCAGCTTACAGGGAGGCTATGGCTACACCTTC